The 21 T cell receptor beta chains listed next were all sequenced from one sample in a study of CD8 T cells in Susac syndrome. Random hexamers were used to reverse transcribe roughly 0.5 to 1 ug of RNA. TCRdb re-called the immunoSEQ multiplex PCR reads with MiXCR, one entry per CDR3 protein. The table includes around 200,000 distinct CDR3 sequences, around 95% detected once. Sequenced material: CD4+ T cells from PBMCs. The receptor source for this set is a human donor with multiple sclerosis.

The chain joins TRBV20-1 to TRBJ1-1; D remains unclear. CDR3 length: 13 amino acids. Germline V CDR1 and CDR2: DFQATT, SNEGSKA (reference sequence). V shed 0 bases and J shed 0 bases, with 5 bases lying between them. The CDR3 DNA sequence: TGCAGTGCTAGAGAACCGGTGAACACTGAAGCTTTCTTT. Encoded protein: CSAREPVNTEAFF.

This CDR3 reads CAWSVTTTDTQYF. In DNA form, the CDR3 reads TGTGCCTGGAGTGTTACCACCACAGATACGCAGTATTTT. The genes are TRBV30 and TRBJ2-3; D ambiguous. Germline V gene sequence: CDR1 GTSNPN, CDR2 SVGIG (reference sequence). This CDR3 has 13 residues. With 0 bases removed from V and 2 bases from J, the gap between germline ends came to 6 bases.

This clonotype was detected only once. The chain carries TRBV3-1 and TRBJ1-2; D might be TRBD1 (6 bases). The germline V gene has CDR1 LGHDT and CDR2 YNNKEL (reference sequence). This CDR3 contains 15 residues. V lost 0 bases, J lost 0 bases, and 8 bases lay in between. CDR3 protein: CASSQEGGTNYGYTF. In nucleotides, the CDR3 is TGTGCCAGCAGCCAAGAAGGGGGGACTAACTATGGCTACACCTTC. Filled out from reference TRBV3-1 and TRBJ1-2, the complete variable domain reads DTAVSQTPKYLVTQMGNDKSIKCEQNLGHDTMYWYKQDSKKFLKIMFSYNNKELIINETVPNRFSPKSPDKAHLNLHINSLELGDSAVYFCASSQEGGTNYGYTFGSGTRLTVV.

V and J are TRBV3-1 and TRBJ2-7; 9 bases map to TRBD2. CDR1 is LGHDT, CDR2 YNNKEL, per germline (reference sequence). The CDR3 is 14 amino acids. V shed 1 base and J 5 bases; nucleotides not matched to a gene: 3. CDR3 residues: CASSQVSSGDEQYF. In nucleotides, the CDR3 is TGTGCCAGCAGCCAAGTTTCTAGCGGGGACGAGCAGTACTTC.

The genes are TRBV29-1 and TRBJ2-3; D call uncertain. Trimming pared 2 bases from V and 4 bases from J, leaving 7 bases between. The V gene's germline CDR1 is SQVTM and CDR2 ANQGSEA. This CDR3 is 12 amino acids long. CDR3: CSVESGADTQYF. CDR3 bases: TGCAGCGTTGAATCTGGGGCAGATACGCAGTATTTT.

The chain employs TRBV5-6 and TRBJ2-3; D may correspond to TRBD1 or TRBD2 (5 bases each). The germline V and J ends were trimmed by 4 bases and 2 bases, with 11 bases remaining between them. Germline V gives CDR1 SGHDT, CDR2 YYEEEE. There are 14 residues in the CDR3. CDR3 region: CASSPRDPTDTQYF. CDR3 DNA sequence: TGTGCCAGCAGCCCCAGGGACCCCACAGATACGCAGTATTTT.

This chain joins TRBV24-1 and TRBJ2-3; 7 bases fit TRBD1. The germline V gene encodes CDR1 KGHDR and CDR2 SFDVKD. V lost 7 bases, J lost 5 bases, and 2 bases stayed unmatched. This CDR3 comprises 12 residues. This chain's CDR3 is CATSDREDTQYF. The CDR3 region has the DNA TGTGCCACCAGCGACAGGGAAGATACGCAGTATTTT.

The J gene is TRBJ2-1, the V gene TRBV9, with TRBD1 as a possible D gene (6 bases). V was cut by 2 bases and J by 4 bases, with 13 bases left in between. The CDR3 is made up of 15 amino acids. In germline, CDR1 is SGDLS, CDR2 YYNGEE. The CDR3 DNA reads TGTGCCAGCAGCGTCTCGGCAGGGGTATACAATGAGCAGTTCTTC. This translates into CASSVSAGVYNEQFF.

This chain connects TRBV29-1 to TRBJ2-5, with 11 positions matching TRBD1. The germline V gene has CDR1 SQVTM and CDR2 ANQGSEA. The CDR3 has 14 residues. Losses at the gene ends were 5 bases for V and 5 bases for J; bases not matched to a gene: 7. CDR3 loop: CSVTGTGGSETQYF. In DNA form, the CDR3 reads TGCAGCGTTACCGGGACAGGGGGTTCGGAGACCCAGTACTTC. The full variable domain, in which reference TRBV29-1 and TRBJ2-5 provide the parts outside the CDR3, is SAVISQKPSRDICQRGTSLTIQCQVDSQVTMMFWYRQQPGQSLTLIATANQGSEATYESGFVIDKFPISRPNLTFSTLTVSNMSPEDSSIYLCSVTGTGGSETQYFGPGTRLLVL.

The genes are TRBV5-1 and TRBJ2-5; D is tentatively TRBD1 or TRBD2 (5 bases each). Germline V lookup: CDR1 SGHRS, CDR2 YFSETQ. Trimming left V 3 bases short and J 1 base short, with 10 bases between. The CDR3 consists of 14 residues. As DNA, the CDR3 is TGCGCCAGCAGCTGGGGGACCCGCCAAGAGACCCAGTACTTC. Its translation is CASSWGTRQETQYF.

The V and J genes are TRBV5-4 and TRBJ2-1; no clear D gene. The CDR3 has 13 amino acids. V was cut by 1 base and J by 3 bases, with 5 bases left in between. The V gene's germline CDR1 is SGHNT and CDR2 YYREEE (reference sequence). As DNA, the CDR3 is TGTGCCAGCAGCTTGACGAGCTACAATGAGCAGTTCTTC. This gives the protein CASSLTSYNEQFF.

The chain joins TRBV5-4 to TRBJ2-7, with D unclear. V dropped 0 bases and J dropped 0 bases, with 10 bases sitting between them. The CDR3 runs to 15 residues. Germline V CDR1 and CDR2: SGHNT, YYREEE (reference sequence). CDR3 sequence (DNA): TGTGCCAGCAGCTTGGTCGGCCTTAGCTCCTACGAGCAGTACTTC. Translated, it gives CASSLVGLSSYEQYF.

The chain recombines TRBV12-3 or TRBV12-4 with TRBJ1-1; no clear D. This CDR3 has 13 amino acids. Trimming shortened V by 6 bases and J by 8 bases, and 16 bases separated the two germline ends. CDR3 coding DNA: TGTGCCAGCAGCAACCGTAATATTGACGAAGCTTTCTTT. It translates to CASSNRNIDEAFF.

The table lists this clonotype with a count of one. This chain connects TRBV25-1 to TRBJ2-1, with D maybe TRBD2 (7 bases). The CDR3 spans 15 residues. Germline values: CDR1 MGHDK, CDR2 SYGVNS. V shed 6 bases and J shed 2 bases, with 14 bases lying between them. The CDR3 is CASRGTGGPYNEQFF. The CDR3 DNA sequence: TGTGCCAGCAGGGGAACGGGGGGCCCCTACAATGAGCAGTTCTTC.

This rearrangement joins TRBV5-1 to TRBJ2-5; D may be TRBD1 (5 bases). Between the trimmed V and J ends, which lost 0 bases and 1 base, there was a span of 7 bases. This CDR3 comprises 14 residues. CDR1 and CDR2 from the germline V gene are SGHRS and YFSETQ. The CDR3: CASSLEDSQETQYF. The CDR3 DNA is TGCGCCAGCAGCTTGGAAGACAGCCAAGAGACCCAGTACTTC. Together with reference TRBV5-1 and TRBJ2-5, the CDR3 gives the full variable domain: KAGVTQTPRYLIKTRGQQVTLSCSPISGHRSVSWYQQTPGQGLQFLFEYFSETQRNKGNFPGRFSGRQFSNSRSEMNVSTLELGDSALYLCASSLEDSQETQYFGPGTRLLVL.

The rearrangement links TRBV12-3 or TRBV12-4 to TRBJ1-2; the match to TRBD1 covers 8 bases. V lost 3 bases, J lost 5 bases, and 14 bases stayed unmatched. This CDR3 is built from 17 residues. The CDR3 protein is CASSLLQGVVSAYGYTF. The CDR3, as DNA: TGTGCCAGCAGTTTGTTACAGGGGGTTGTTTCGGCGTATGGCTACACCTTC.

The chain employs TRBV11-1 and TRBJ1-2; tentative D call: TRBD1 (6 bases). The CDR3 is made up of 14 amino acids. Germline CDR1 reads SGHAT; CDR2 reads FQDESV (reference sequence). V was clipped by 6 bases and J by 2 bases, with 13 bases between them. The chain's CDR3 is CASSRGHKNYGYTF. Written as DNA, the CDR3 is TGTGCCAGCAGTAGGGGACACAAGAACTATGGCTACACCTTC.

The rearrangement uses TRBV29-1 and TRBJ1-2; tentative D call: TRBD1 (5 bases). The CDR3 consists of 16 residues. Deletions cut 5 bases from V and 5 bases from J, with 24 bases between. Germline CDR1 SQVTM, CDR2 ANQGSEA. Here the CDR3 DNA reads TGCAGCGTTATAAGGGGAAGCGGGACCTCGTCTTATGGCTACACCTTC. This codes for CSVIRGSGTSSYGYTF.

The rearrangement uses TRBV7-3 and TRBJ2-1; tentatively, D is TRBD2 (7 bases). The germline V gene has CDR1 SGHTA and CDR2 FQGTGA. Deletions cut 5 bases from V and 7 bases from J, with 21 bases between. The CDR3 length is 16 residues. The CDR3 DNA is TGTGCCAGCAGCCCCGGTTGGGGGGGGCTCCCAAATGAGCAGTTCTTC. The encoded protein is CASSPGWGGLPNEQFF. The full variable domain, completed using reference TRBV7-3 and TRBJ2-1, is GAGVSQTPSNKVTEKGKYVELRCDPISGHTALYWYRQSLGQGPEFLIYFQGTGAADDSGLPNDRFFAVRPEGSVSTLKIQRTERGDSAVYLCASSPGWGGLPNEQFFGPGTRLTVL.

CDR3 sequence reads: CASSQEVTGTGQETQYF. In DNA, the CDR3 is TGCGCCAGCAGCCAAGAGGTCACGGGGACTGGACAAGAGACCCAGTACTTC. The V gene is TRBV4-3, the J gene TRBJ2-5; D is perhaps TRBD2 (6 bases). Trimming removed 0 bases at V and 2 bases at J, with 16 bases between. This CDR3 has 17 residues. The germline V gene encodes CDR1 LGHNA and CDR2 YSLEER.

This sequence joins TRBV27 and TRBJ1-1; D is unclear. This CDR3 is built from 13 residues. CDR1 is MNHEY, CDR2 SMNVEV, per germline (reference sequence). The ends were cut back, 7 bases at V and 0 bases at J, with 9 bases in the middle. The CDR3 nucleotides are TGTGCCAGCACAAGGACCCTGAACACTGAAGCTTTCTTT. Amino acids: CASTRTLNTEAFF.